The subject of this entry is one TCR beta chain. What it binds is unknown. Sequencing was performed with immunoSEQ multiplex PCR; in TCRdb, only in-frame clones are kept and a portion is missing. The sample yields 100,000 to 120,000 clones, 70% to 90% seen once. Pooled samples include second doses given at about 4 or 12 weeks. CDR3 length: 16 residues. From germline, CDR1 is SEHNR and CDR2 FQNEAQ (reference sequence). The V end was cut by 0 bases, the J end by 1 base, with 10 bases between. This sample stems from a study of T cell responses to AZD1222 COVID-19 vaccine. Points from the study as a whole: Per reports, nearly half of all spike-specific TCRs target regions that are unmutated in variants. It should be noted that donors were predominantly white British and more often female, and clonal diversity was possibly underestimated. Repertoires in all cases were sampled only once the peak T cell response had passed.

The sequenced sample was peripheral blood, obtained 28 days after the second AZD1222 dose. The chain has TRBV7-9 and TRBJ1-5; the D gene is possibly TRBD1 (5 bases). The TCR comes from an adult who received the AZD1222 COVID-19 vaccine. CDR3 residues: CASSLAGGTSNQPQHF. Here the CDR3 DNA reads TGTGCCAGCAGCTTAGCGGGGGGAACAAGCAATCAGCCCCAGCATTTT.